This T cell receptor beta chain was obtained from a study of cytomegalovirus exposure and HLA in healthy donors. CDR1 LGHNA and CDR2 YSLEER come from the germline V gene. V was trimmed by 0 bases and J by 0 bases, leaving 11 bases between them. This CDR3 spans 17 amino acids. The PCR contained 60 Vbeta and 13 Jbeta primers. Clones were read by immunoSEQ multiplex PCR, and TCRdb kept only the in-frame ones, dropping some. The table has over 95,000 clones, about 80% seen once; the top ten hold 2% to 2.5%. Healthy bone marrow donors made up the donor group. Findings and caveats of the study: Because they were indistinguishable, some V segments, including TRBV6-2 and TRBV6-3, were excluded. Later analysis suggested links between common viral pathogens and several top significant clusters. The listing of approximately 160 TCR beta chains classed them as cytomegalovirus-associated.

A remark on this clone: Its antigen is not known.

The chain couples TRBV4-3 to TRBJ1-4; a weak D match, TRBD1 (5 bases). The TCR comes from a man aged 35 to 55 in good health and CMV-seronegative. The sample consisted of PBMCs. DNA of the CDR3: TGCGCCAGCAGCCAAGATAACGGGGGAGCAACTAATGAAAAACTGTTTTTT. This translates into CASSQDNGGATNEKLFF.